This TCR beta chain emerged from a study of regulatory T cells in long-lasting Graves disease. Study-wide findings and caveats: Persistent patients shared more public clonotypes (2,741) than newly diagnosed patients (about 1,000).

According to the study, TCR beta libraries were built with iRepertoire HTBI primers and CDR3-region Arm-PCR. MiXCR, run by TCRdb on the multiplex PCR reads, gives a single entry per CDR3 protein. Counted here are 500,000 to 800,000 distinct CDR3 sequences, approximately 31% occurring once; the ten biggest clones make up around 42%. Time point meaning: persistent/refractory GD, antithyroid drugs over 5 years with positive TRAb. Making the TCR library involved RNA that had been extracted from PBMCs. A note on this clonotype: The target antigen is unknown.

Unmatched junction bases numbered 7, after V lost 2 bases and J lost 5 bases. This CDR3 is 14 amino acids long. CDR1 is GTSNPN, CDR2 SVGIG, per germline (reference sequence). The sample in question was peripheral blood mononuclear cells (PBMCs), obtained when the disease was refractory, from a patient treated with antithyroid drugs. V is TRBV30 and J is TRBJ2-5, with 8 bases fitting TRBD1. This sequence originates from a female donor with Graves disease. CDR3 DNA: TGTGCCTGGAGTACGACAGGGGTCGAGGAGACCCAGTACTTC. It yields the protein CAWSTTGVEETQYF.